A selection of T cell receptor beta chains follows, all from one sample in a study of blood T cell repertoires in COVID-19. Sequencing used immunoSEQ multiplex PCR; TCRdb keeps in-frame clones, though not all of them. The table has 100,000 to 150,000 clones, around 88% seen once. The sample consisted of peripheral blood. The receptors shown here come from a man aged 50 to 59 with acute or convalescent COVID-19. Each CDR3 is given with its conserved first and last residue. A D gene is named only where the DNA matches it firmly. Clone sizes are given selectively: once, few, many, or a class where the clone is expanded.

j_call	clone_size	v_call	d_call	cdr3_aa	cdr3_nt
TRBJ2-7	once	TRBV6-5	NA	CASTPGGLGGGEQYF	TGTGCCAGCACCCCCGGGGGACTCGGGGGTGGCGAGCAGTACTTC
TRBJ2-4	NA	TRBV5-6	TRBD2	CASSLALRGGNIQYF	TGTGCCAGCAGCTTGGCCTTGCGGGGGGGAAACATTCAGTACTTC
TRBJ1-1	NA	TRBV27	NA	CASSSGVGLAGEAFF	TGTGCCAGCAGTTCCGGAGTAGGGCTTGCGGGTGAAGCTTTCTTT
TRBJ1-2	NA	TRBV4-2	NA	CASSQEKDWTGVYGYTF	TGTGCCAGCAGCCAAGAGAAGGATTGGACTGGGGTCTATGGCTACACCTTC
TRBJ1-4	NA	TRBV25-1	NA	CASSELVGRDEKLFF	TGTGCCAGCAGTGAATTGGTAGGGAGGGATGAAAAACTGTTTTTT
TRBJ1-1	NA	TRBV7-9	NA	CASSVTQGSTEAFF	TGTGCCAGCAGCGTCACGCAGGGGAGCACTGAAGCTTTCTTT
TRBJ1-5	few	TRBV3-1/TRBV3-2	NA	CASSQSGQPQHF	TGTGCCAGCAGCCAATCGGGGCAGCCCCAGCATTTT
TRBJ1-1	NA	TRBV2	TRBD1	CASSNRGQVAEAFF	TGTGCCAGCAGTAACAGGGGGCAAGTCGCTGAAGCTTTCTTT
TRBJ1-2	NA	TRBV3-1/TRBV3-2	NA	CASSRTGQNYGYTF	TGTGCCAGCAGCCGTACAGGACAGAACTATGGCTACACCTTC
TRBJ2-2	NA	TRBV5-1	TRBD1	CASSLGQGPGELFF	TGCGCCAGCAGCCTGGGACAGGGGCCCGGGGAGCTGTTTTTT
TRBJ1-2	NA	TRBV5-1	NA	CASSLRSYGYTF	TGCGCCAGCAGCTTGCGGAGCTATGGCTACACCTTC
TRBJ1-1	NA	TRBV4-2	NA	CASSQEPGGKGTEAFF	TGTGCCAGCAGCCAAGAACCCGGGGGAAAGGGCACTGAAGCTTTCTTT
TRBJ2-7	NA	TRBV6-5	TRBD1	CASSRTGPYEQYF	TGTGCCAGCAGTCGGACAGGGCCCTACGAGCAGTACTTC
TRBJ2-5	NA	TRBV6-5	NA	CASSYSRGGRETQYF	TGTGCCAGCAGTTACTCGAGGGGGGGGCGGGAGACCCAGTACTTC
TRBJ2-1	once	TRBV19	NA	CATSPRGQTNYNEQFF	TGTGCCACTAGCCCACGAGGACAGACCAACTACAATGAGCAGTTCTTC
TRBJ1-2	NA	TRBV5-1	TRBD1	CASSSAQGNYGYTF	TGCGCCAGCAGCTCCGCACAGGGGAACTATGGCTACACCTTC
TRBJ1-5	few	TRBV2	TRBD1	CASRGQGMSNQPQHF	TGTGCCAGCAGGGGACAGGGGATGAGCAATCAGCCCCAGCATTTT
TRBJ1-3	NA	TRBV6-5	NA	CASAKGRFGNTIYF	TGTGCCAGCGCGAAGGGGCGTTTTGGAAACACCATATATTTT
TRBJ1-5	NA	TRBV6-5	NA	CASSIQSLSNQPQHF	TGTGCCAGCAGTATACAGAGTCTTAGCAATCAGCCCCAGCATTTT
TRBJ1-6	NA	TRBV5-1	NA	CASSFSGAYNSPLHF	TGCGCCAGCAGCTTTTCTGGGGCGTATAATTCACCCCTCCACTTT
TRBJ1-4	NA	TRBV5-1	TRBD1	CASSRQGGNEKLFF	TGCGCCAGCAGCCGACAGGGGGGTAATGAAAAACTGTTTTTT
TRBJ2-1	NA	TRBV2	TRBD1	CASRPDRGTYNEQFF	TGTGCCAGCAGACCAGACAGGGGGACTTACAATGAGCAGTTCTTC
TRBJ1-1	NA	TRBV12-3/TRBV12-4	NA	CASSFSTDTEAFF	TGTGCCAGCAGTTTTTCAACGGACACTGAAGCTTTCTTT
TRBJ2-3	NA	TRBV19	NA	CASSIPGLSTDTQYF	TGTGCCAGTAGTATTCCGGGACTGAGCACAGATACGCAGTATTTT
TRBJ2-1	NA	TRBV7-9	NA	CASTPPAGKSYNEQFF	TGTGCCAGCACTCCCCCGGCAGGGAAGTCCTACAATGAGCAGTTCTTC
TRBJ1-4	NA	TRBV3-1/TRBV3-2	NA	CASSLQGITNEKLFF	TGTGCCAGCAGTCTCCAGGGGATCACTAATGAAAAACTGTTTTTT
TRBJ2-1	NA	TRBV27	NA	CASSLSGLLYNEQFF	TGTGCCAGCAGTTTAAGTGGGCTATTGTACAATGAGCAGTTCTTC
TRBJ1-5	NA	TRBV6-5	NA	CASIQGMYQPQHF	TGTGCCAGCATTCAGGGGATGTATCAGCCCCAGCATTTT
TRBJ1-2	NA	TRBV30	NA	CAWSYPQGGGYTF	TGTGCCTGGAGTTATCCCCAGGGCGGAGGCTACACCTTC